This is a list of T cell receptor beta chains from one sample in a study of shared clonotypes between healthy human individuals. Profiling relied on immunoSEQ multiplex PCR, and the TCRdb table lists in-frame clones only, not all of them. The sample lists fewer than 600,000 clones, more than 75% occurring once. Sequencing was carried out using PBMCs. Receptors originate from a woman in her forties in good health. Some clones in this sample may be carry-over from other donors' samples. Each CDR3 is given without its conserved first and last residue.

TRBJ1-3,TRBV20-1,SAAIRNTIY
TRBJ2-5,TRBV4-1,ASSQGLVEGTETQY
TRBJ2-7,TRBV18,ASSPGIPYEQY
TRBJ2-2,TRBV4-3,ASSQDWSGRGPGELF
TRBJ2-7,TRBV7-7,ASSLDRGDMYEQY
TRBJ2-7,TRBV5-1,ASSLDGGSTGEQY
TRBJ2-7,TRBV27,ASRLLWGEQY
TRBJ1-5,TRBV28,ASRPPGGPQH
TRBJ1-4,TRBV30,AWSVTVEKLF
TRBJ2-1,TRBV4-2,ASSQDPGRYNEQF
TRBJ2-5,TRBV23-1,ASSQSSDPQETQY
TRBJ2-5,TRBV15,ATSRNWAGQETQY
TRBJ2-7,TRBV2,ASSGQGGGEQY
TRBJ2-7,TRBV28,ASSGGVSFEQY